This T cell receptor (beta chain) was identified during a study of cytomegalovirus exposure and HLA in healthy donors. Study-wide background: As an earlier analysis found, some 170 million T cells yielded about 120 million unique TCR beta sequences. Ancestry clustering placed 81% of some 400 genotyped donors in the Caucasian-associated cluster.

There are a few counts of this clone. Antigen: not known. The PCR had 60 Vbeta and 13 Jbeta primers. Sequencing used immunoSEQ multiplex PCR; TCRdb keeps in-frame clones, though not all of them. The table lists fewer than 120,000 clones, around 85% of them singletons. Study-wide results and limits: Fewer N-insertions than the roughly 630-donor mean were reportedly shown by an Asian-associated ancestry cluster in a later analysis. Later analysis identified about 18,000 TCR beta sequences associated with HLA alleles, using a false discovery rate threshold of 0.05.

V was pared by 6 bases and J by 7 bases, with 4 bases of the junction left unmatched. Germline V gives CDR1 MDHEN, CDR2 SYDVKM. CDR3 size: 14 residues. The receptor was isolated from a middle-aged man in good health and CMV-seronegative. J is TRBJ1-5 and V is TRBV28, with 12 bases lining up with TRBD1. The sample was PBMCs. Written as DNA, the CDR3 is TGTGCCAGCAGGGGACAGGGGGCGCGACAGCCCCAGCATTTT. Translated: CASRGQGARQPQHF.